The sequence of this TCR beta chain was determined in a study of metastatic and nonmetastatic thyroid tumors. Across the whole study: Patients with malignant and benign thyroid disease provided blood and tumor or nodule tissue, whose repertoires were compared. Study-wide points: TCR beta diversity was reportedly significantly higher in malignant thyroid tumors than benign nodules, in blood and tumor.

In the original analysis: Built for papillary thyroid cancer, a distant-metastasis classifier drew on CDR3 differences across clinicopathological groups. TCRdb reanalyzed the PCR reads with MiXCR. TCRdb, rather than the study authors, made the V and J calls. The sample consists of about 6,800 clones, around 3.3% of them appearing once. This clone was detected many times. Its antigen remains unknown. Germline CDR1 WSHSY, CDR2 SAAADI. The CDR3 length is 14 residues. Germline trimming cut 6 bases from V and 7 bases from J; bases unmatched to any gene: 3. Every patient was untreated before thyroid surgery. The sequencing input was tumor tissue. The chain joins TRBV10-2 to TRBJ2-1; TRBD2 agrees at 13 bases. The receptor's source is a female donor with papillary thyroid cancer or a benign thyroid nodule (not recorded which). Some clones in this sample may be carry-over from other donors' samples. The CDR3 DNA reads as TGCGCCAGCAGGGGACTAGCGGGACAGAATGAGCAGTTCTTC. It yields the protein CASRGLAGQNEQFF.